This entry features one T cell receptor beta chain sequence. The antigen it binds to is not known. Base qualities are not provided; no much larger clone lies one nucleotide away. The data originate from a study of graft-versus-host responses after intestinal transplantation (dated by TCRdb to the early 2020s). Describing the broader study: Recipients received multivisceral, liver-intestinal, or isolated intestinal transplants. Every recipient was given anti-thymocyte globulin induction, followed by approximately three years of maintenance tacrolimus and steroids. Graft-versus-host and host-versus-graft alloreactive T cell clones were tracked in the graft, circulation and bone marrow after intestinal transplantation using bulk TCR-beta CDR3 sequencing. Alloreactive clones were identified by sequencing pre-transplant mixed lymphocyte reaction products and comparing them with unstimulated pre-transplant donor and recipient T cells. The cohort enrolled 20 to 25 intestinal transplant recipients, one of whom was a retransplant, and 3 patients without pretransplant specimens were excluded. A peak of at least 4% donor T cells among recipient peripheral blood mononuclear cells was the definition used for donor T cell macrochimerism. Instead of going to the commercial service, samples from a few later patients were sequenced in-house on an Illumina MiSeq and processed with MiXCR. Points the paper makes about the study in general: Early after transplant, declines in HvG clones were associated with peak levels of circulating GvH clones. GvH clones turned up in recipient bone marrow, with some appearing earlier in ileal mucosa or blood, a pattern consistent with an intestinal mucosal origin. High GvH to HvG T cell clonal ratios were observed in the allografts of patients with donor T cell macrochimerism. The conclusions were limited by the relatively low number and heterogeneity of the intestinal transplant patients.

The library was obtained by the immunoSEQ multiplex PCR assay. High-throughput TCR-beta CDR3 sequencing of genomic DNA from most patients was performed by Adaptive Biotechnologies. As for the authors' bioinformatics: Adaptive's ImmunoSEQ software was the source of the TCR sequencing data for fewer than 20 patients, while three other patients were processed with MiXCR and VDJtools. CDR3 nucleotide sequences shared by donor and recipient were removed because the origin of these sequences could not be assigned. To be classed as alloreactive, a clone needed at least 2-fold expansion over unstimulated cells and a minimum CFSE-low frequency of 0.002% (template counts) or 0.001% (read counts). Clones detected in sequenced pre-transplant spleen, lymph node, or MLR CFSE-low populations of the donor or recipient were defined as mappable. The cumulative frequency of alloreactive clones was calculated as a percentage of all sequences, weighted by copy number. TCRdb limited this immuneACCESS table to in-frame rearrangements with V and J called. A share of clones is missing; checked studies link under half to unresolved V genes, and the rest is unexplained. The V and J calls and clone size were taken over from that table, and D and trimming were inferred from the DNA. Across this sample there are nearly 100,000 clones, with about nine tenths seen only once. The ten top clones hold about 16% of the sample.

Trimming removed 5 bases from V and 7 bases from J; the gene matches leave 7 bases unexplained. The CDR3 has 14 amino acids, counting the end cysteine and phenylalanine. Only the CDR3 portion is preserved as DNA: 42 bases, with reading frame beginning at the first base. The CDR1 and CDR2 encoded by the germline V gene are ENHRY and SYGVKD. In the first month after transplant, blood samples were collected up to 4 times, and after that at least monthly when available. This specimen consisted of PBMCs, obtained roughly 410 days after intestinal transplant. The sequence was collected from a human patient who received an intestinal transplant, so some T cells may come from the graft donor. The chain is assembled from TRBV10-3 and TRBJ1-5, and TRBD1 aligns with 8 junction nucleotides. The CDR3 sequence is CAISHQGAGQPQHF. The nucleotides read TGTGCCATCAGTCACCAGGGGGCGGGGCAGCCCCAGCATTTT.